These T cell receptor beta chains were read from a single sample in a study of human T cells and chemical hapten exposure. TCRdb processed the RACE reads anew with MiXCR; each CDR3 protein has one entry. The sample carries roughly 75,000 distinct CDR3 sequences, 8.6% recorded once. Material for sequencing was whole blood. The receptors come from a female donor in good health. Some clones in this sample may be carry-over from other donors' samples. Each CDR3 is given with its conserved first and last residue. Fields, in order: D gene, V gene, J gene, clone size, CDR3 DNA, CDR3 protein. A D gene is named only where the DNA matches it firmly. Some rows have no size entry. The others give once, few or many, or a class for an expanded clone.

>-|TRBV9|TRBJ1-1|-
TGTGCCAGCAGCGAGGGTGGTGGGGGGCGAGAAGCTTTCTTT
CASSEGGGGREAFF
>TRBD1|TRBV29-1|TRBJ1-3|-
TGCAGCGTGGTGGGACAGAACCCTTACTCTGGAAACACCATATATTTT
CSVVGQNPYSGNTIYF
>-|TRBV5-6|TRBJ1-1|-
TGTGCCAGCAGCTTGGCAGGGAGTACTGAAGCTTTCTTT
CASSLAGSTEAFF
>TRBD2|TRBV3-1|TRBJ2-7|few
TGTGCCAGCAGCCAAGGGGGTCTAGCGGACTACGAGCAGTACTTC
CASSQGGLADYEQYF
>TRBD1|TRBV7-9|TRBJ2-1|once
TGTGCCAGCAGCTCAGGGGGCCACGGACGCTACAATGAGCAGTTCTTC
CASSSGGHGRYNEQFF
>-|TRBV20-1|TRBJ2-5|many
TGCAGTGCTAAGGCCCCGGGGACGGCCCTTTGGACCCAGTACTTC
CSAKAPGTALWTQYF
>-|TRBV5-1|TRBJ2-5|many
TGCGCCAGCAGCCGTGGCCGGGGCGGCCAAGAGACCCAGTACTTC
CASSRGRGGQETQYF
>-|TRBV12-3/TRBV12-4|TRBJ2-3|few
TGTGCCAGCAGTTTAGCGCAAGGGTTAAGCACAGATACGCAGTATTTT
CASSLAQGLSTDTQYF
>TRBD1|TRBV4-2|TRBJ2-3|once
TGTGCCAGCAGCCAAGAGATAGCCGGGACAGGGGGCACAGATACGCAGTATTTT
CASSQEIAGTGGTDTQYF
>-|TRBV5-1|TRBJ1-5|-
TGTGCCAGCAGTTTACAGGGAAATCAGCCCCAGCATTTT
CASSLQGNQPQHF
>-|TRBV13|TRBJ2-3|-
TGTGCCAGCAGCCGGACACTAGAAGGTAGTCTGGATACGCAGTATTTT
CASSRTLEGSLDTQYF
>-|TRBV7-9|TRBJ1-1|few
TGTGCCAGCAGCCCTCAGGGGTCGAGTACTGAAGCTTTCTTT
CASSPQGSSTEAFF
>-|TRBV20-1|TRBJ1-2|many
TGCAGTGCTAGGGGCGAAGGGGGGCAGGCCTTTAACTATGGCTACACCTTC
CSARGEGGQAFNYGYTF
>TRBD2|TRBV24-1|TRBJ2-3|few
TGTGCCACCAGTGAACCGGGACTAGCGGGCACAGATACGCAGTATTTT
CATSEPGLAGTDTQYF
>-|TRBV18|TRBJ2-3|few
TGTGCCAGCTCCCCAGGTAGCCACAGGGATACGCAGTATTTT
CASSPGSHRDTQYF
>-|TRBV10-3|TRBJ2-1|-
TGTGCCATCAGTGAGGCAGGACTCACCTACAATGAGCAGTTCTTC
CAISEAGLTYNEQFF
>-|TRBV4-2|TRBJ2-2|many
TGTGCCAGCAGCCAAGTTGGGGTGACCGGGGAGCTGTTTTTT
CASSQVGVTGELFF
>-|TRBV9|TRBJ2-7|few
TGTGCCAGCAGCGTTAGGGGACGTGGAGAGCAGTACTTC
CASSVRGRGEQYF
>TRBD2|TRBV27|TRBJ2-1|-
TGTGCCAGCAGTCTCGGTTCGCGGGGGGGCTCCTACAATGAGCAGTTCTTC
CASSLGSRGGSYNEQFF
>TRBD2|TRBV7-9|TRBJ2-7|-
TGTGCCAGCAGCTTAAGGGCTAGCGGGGGGCCCGGCCGTTCTTACGAGCAGTACTTC
CASSLRASGGPGRSYEQYF
>TRBD1|TRBV6-2/TRBV6-3|TRBJ1-5|many
TGTGCCAGCAGTCACAGGGACAGGATAAGCAATCAGCCCCAGCATTTT
CASSHRDRISNQPQHF
>-|TRBV20-1|TRBJ1-5|many
TGCAGTGCTAGAGAATTCGGCGGTAGCAATCAGCCCCAGCATTTT
CSAREFGGSNQPQHF
>-|TRBV6-4|TRBJ1-6|few
TGTGCCAGCAGTCACCAGGGATCAAATTCACCCCTCCACTTT
CASSHQGSNSPLHF
>TRBD2|TRBV7-3|TRBJ2-5|many
TGTGTCAGCAGCTCGGCGGGACTAGCGGGGGAGTCCTGGTACTTC
CVSSSAGLAGESWYF
>TRBD2|TRBV7-6|TRBJ2-7|-
TGTGCCAGCAGCAGCACTAGCGGGGGCTCCTACGAGCAGTACTTC
CASSSTSGGSYEQYF
>TRBD2|TRBV7-9|TRBJ2-3|many
TGTGCCAGCAACTTCGGACTAGCGGGCACAGATACGCAGTATTTT
CASNFGLAGTDTQYF
>-|TRBV3-1|TRBJ1-2|once
TGTGCCAGCAGCCCCCGACGAGAATGTAATGGCTACACCTTC
CASSPRRECNGYTF
>-|TRBV14|TRBJ2-3|-
TGTGCCAGCAGCCAAGATTGGGCAGATACGCAGTATTTT
CASSQDWADTQYF
>-|TRBV20-1|TRBJ2-1|-
TGCAGTGCTAGAGAGCAGGGCCGGTCCTACAATGAGCAGTTCTTC
CSAREQGRSYNEQFF
>TRBD1|TRBV20-1|TRBJ1-5|-
TGCTGTGCTAGGGACAGGGGGGATCAGCCCCAGCATTTT
CCARDRGDQPQHF
>-|TRBV3-1|TRBJ1-5|once
TGTGCCAGCAGCCAACAATATAGCAATCAGCCCCAGCATTTT
CASSQQYSNQPQHF
>TRBD1|TRBV9|TRBJ1-1|many
TGTGCCAGCAGCGTAGAGGACAGGGTAAACACTGAAGCTTTCTTT
CASSVEDRVNTEAFF
>-|TRBV12-3/TRBV12-4|TRBJ2-3|-
TGTGCCAGCGCTTCAGGGGTTGGAGATACGCAGTATTTT
CASASGVGDTQYF
>TRBD2|TRBV5-1|TRBJ2-3|-
TGCGCCAGCAGCCAGGGAGGGCCGTTGGATACGCAGTATTTT
CASSQGGPLDTQYF
>-|TRBV12-3/TRBV12-4|TRBJ2-7|few
TGTGCCAGCGGGGTCCCGGGGATTTCCTACGAGCAGTACTTC
CASGVPGISYEQYF
>-|TRBV7-9|TRBJ2-7|-
TGTGCCAGCAGCTTTGTGTCCGGGTCCTACGAGCAGTACTTC
CASSFVSGSYEQYF
>TRBD1|TRBV7-2|TRBJ1-2|few
TGTGCCAGCAGCTTAGACAACAGGGGAAACTATGGCTACACCTTC
CASSLDNRGNYGYTF
>-|TRBV21-1|TRBJ2-1|few
TGTGCCAGCAGCACGAGACACAATGAGCAGTTCTTC
CASSTRHNEQFF
>TRBD1|TRBV7-2|TRBJ2-7|many
TGTGCCAGCAGCTTAGCGTCAGGGGGACGATCGCAATCCTACGAGCAGTACTTC
CASSLASGGRSQSYEQYF
>-|TRBV3-1|TRBJ1-1|-
TGTGCCAGCAGCCAAGAAGGAGGGCTGGGTGTTCTCGAAGCTTTCTTT
CASSQEGGLGVLEAFF
>-|TRBV7-9|TRBJ1-1|-
TGTGCCAGCAGCTTAGCAACAGGGAACTTCGTCTTCTTT
CASSLATGNFVFF
>-|TRBV27|TRBJ1-1|-
TGTGCCAGCAGTTTGGGGGTTGGGGCAGAAGAAGCTTTCTTT
CASSLGVGAEEAFF
>TRBD1|TRBV29-1|TRBJ2-3|few
TGCAGCGTTGAAAATTACGCCGGGACAGGGCACACAGATACGCAGTATTTT
CSVENYAGTGHTDTQYF
>-|TRBV7-9|TRBJ2-3|many
TGTGCCAGCAGCTACCTCCGTAGCAGCCACACAGATACGCAGTATTTT
CASSYLRSSHTDTQYF
>-|TRBV28|TRBJ2-7|few
TGTGCCAGCAGTGCATGGGGTTCCTACGAGCAGTACTTC
CASSAWGSYEQYF
>-|TRBV6-6|TRBJ1-1|-
TGTGCCAGCAGTTACCCCCCGGACACCAAATTTGAAGCTTTCTTT
CASSYPPDTKFEAFF
>TRBD1|TRBV24-1|TRBJ1-1|few
TGTGCCACCAGTGATGGTCGACAGGGCCCGAACACTGAAGCTTTCTTT
CATSDGRQGPNTEAFF
>-|TRBV20-1|TRBJ1-2|many
TGCAGTGCTAGTCGGTATTATGGCTACACCTTC
CSASRYYGYTF
>TRBD1|TRBV5-1|TRBJ1-4|few
TGCGCCAGCAGCCCGACAGGGATAGGTGAAAAACTGTTTTTT
CASSPTGIGEKLFF
>TRBD2|TRBV10-3|TRBJ2-3|few
TGTGCCATCAGTGATCTTAGCGGGGGGGAATATACGCAGTATTTT
CAISDLSGGEYTQYF
>-|TRBV25-1|TRBJ2-3|many
TGTGCCAGCAGTGGACAGGAAAGCACAGATACGCAGTATTTT
CASSGQESTDTQYF
>TRBD2|TRBV11-2|TRBJ2-5|many
TGTGCCAGCAGCCCTAGCGGGGGCGGCCAAGAGACCCAGTACTTC
CASSPSGGGQETQYF
>-|TRBV28|TRBJ2-3|-
TGTGCCAGCAACTCACCGGGGAGATTGCAGTATTTT
CASNSPGRLQYF